This T cell receptor (beta chain) was recovered during a study of T cell responses to AZD1222 COVID-19 vaccine. The germline V gene encodes CDR1 MNHEY and CDR2 SVGAGI. The CDR3 sequence is 13 residues long. The germline V and J ends were trimmed by 11 bases and 0 bases, with 14 bases remaining between them. About this clone itself: Its antigen is not known.

Findings of the study overall: Vaccine-related CD4 TCRs covered spike, predominating at 160-218 and 743-854.

The protocol was immunoSEQ multiplex PCR, while the TCRdb copy is restricted to in-frame clones and leaves out a portion. Found here are 100,000 to 150,000 clones, about 90% of them singletons; the top ten hold almost 4.5%. This receptor was taken from an adult in good health. The sequencing here drew on peripheral blood, taken on day 0 of AZD1222 vaccination. The chain has TRBV6-5 and TRBJ2-7; possible D gene TRBD1, 6 bases. The CDR3 loop reads CASDRSSSYEQYF. CDR3 nucleotide sequence: TGTGCCTCTGACAGGAGTAGCTCCTACGAGCAGTACTTC.